This TCR beta chain appears in the sequencing data of a study of vaccination effects on CD4 cells after COVID-19. Overall study: A couple of convalescent patients gave samples 16 days and one week before vaccination.

The V segment lost 4 bases and the J segment 9 bases; nucleotides outside the gene matches: 10. The CDR3 totals 15 residues. Germline assignment: CDR1 SNHLY and CDR2 FYNNEI. Data came from immunoSEQ multiplex PCR; TCRdb stores just in-frame clones and leaves some out. The data contain roughly 24,000 clones, less than 85% of them singletons. Regarding this clone: No antigen is known for it.

Antigen-specific CD4+ T cells expanded by the ViraFEST assay with viral peptide pools were then sequenced. At the end of less than 12 days of culture, CD4+ T cells were isolated. This person caught SARS-CoV-2 sometime from March to December 2020, and PCR testing confirmed the infection. After about 2 million PBMC were placed in each well, they were cultured with approximately 10 IU/ml IL-2 and approximately 10 ug/ml peptides. General study points: In the study, convalescent patients were few, and early post-infection timepoints were absent.

This rearrangement joins TRBV2 to TRBJ2-1; 9 bases are shared with TRBD1. This TCR was recovered from a human donor who had a prior SARS-CoV-2 infection. The sequenced sample was CD4+ T cells from PBMCs cultured with SARS-CoV-2 spike peptides, obtained before COVID-19 vaccination. The CDR3 DNA reads TGTGCCAGCAGTGGGGACAGGGTTAGTGGTAGTGAGCAGTTCTTC. Its translation: CASSGDRVSGSEQFF. Full variable domain (missing parts from reference TRBV2 and TRBJ2-1): EPEVTQTPSHQVTQMGQEVILRCVPISNHLYFYWYRQILGQKVEFLVSFYNNEISEKSEIFDDQFSVERPDGSNFTLKIRSTKLEDSAMYFCASSGDRVSGSEQFFGPGTRLTVL.